The 11 T cell receptor beta chains reported below all come from one sample, sequenced in a study of CXCR3-negative and CXCR3-positive naive CD8 T cells (dated by TCRdb to about 2019). TCRdb lists the instrument as NextSeq 550. The Human TCR Profiling Kit (MiLaboratory) was used to make UMI-labeled 5' RACE TRB cDNA libraries. TCRdb reprocessed the sequencing reads and holds a single record per CDR3 protein sequence, with no DNA. This sample's table contains 46,000 or so distinct CDR3 sequences. The ten largest clonotypes hold 2% to 2.5% of the sample. Sample: naive CXCR3- CD8+ T cells from blood. This sample's cell subset or site label indicates: CD45RO-CCR7+CD27+CD95- naive CD8+ T cells lacking CXCR3 (TNR3-). These TCRs come from a human donor in good health. Some clones in this sample may be carry-over from other donors' samples.

The CDR3 sequence: CASSQVWGQGSYNEQFF. The chain employs TRBV3-1 and TRBJ2-1; there is no DNA to check the TCRdb D call of TRBD1. Germline-derived CDR1 and CDR2 are LGHDT and YNNKEL (reference sequence). The CDR3 spans 17 residues.

The rearrangement links TRBV29-1 to TRBJ2-1; the TRBD1 assignment by TCRdb is unverifiable without DNA. Germline CDR1 reads SQVTM; CDR2 reads ANQGSEA. The CDR3 is made up of 15 amino acids. The CDR3 sequence is CSVPDVGGRGGEQFF.

The chain is built from TRBV6-5 and TRBJ1-4; TCRdb proposes TRBD1, but this gene call is untestable without DNA. The CDR3 extends over 22 amino acids. CDR1 is MNHEY, CDR2 SVGAGI, per germline. This CDR3 reads CASSPFEFWAPNTGGEGEKLFF.

This sequence joins TRBV29-1 and TRBJ2-7; TCRdb designates TRBD1, a call that cannot be tested without DNA. The CDR3 sequence is 13 residues long. Germline V gene sequence: CDR1 SQVTM, CDR2 ANQGSEA. This CDR3 reads CSVNRDSSYEQYF.

V gene TRBV7-3 combines with J gene TRBJ2-5. Looked up from germline, CDR1 is SGHTA and CDR2 is FQGTGA. The CDR3 totals 13 residues. CDR3 sequence reads: CASSPMYQETQYF.

The rearrangement uses TRBV6-2 or TRBV6-3 and TRBJ2-2; TCRdb picks TRBD1, but there is no DNA to check that call. Germline CDR1 and CDR2: MNHEY and SVGEGT. This CDR3 has 16 amino acids. CDR3 amino acids: CASSHRDRGLAGELFF.

This chain joins TRBV5-1 and TRBJ2-2. Per germline, CDR1 SGHRS and CDR2 YFSETQ. This CDR3 spans 14 amino acids. CDR3 sequence reads: CASTLGQKTGELFF.

The chain uses TRBV13 and TRBJ1-3. The length of the CDR3 is 13 residues. CDR1 and CDR2 (germline): PRHDT, FYEKMQ (reference sequence). CDR3 residues: CASSLGAGNTIYF. The entire variable domain, with the rest obtained from reference TRBV13 and TRBJ1-3, is as follows: AAGVIQSPRHLIKEKRETATLKCYPIPRHDTVYWYQQGPGQDPQFLISFYEKMQSDKGSIPDRFSAQQFSDYHSELNMSSLELGDSALYFCASSLGAGNTIYFGEGSWLTVV.

This rearrangement joins TRBV28 to TRBJ2-3; the D gene TCRdb calls, TRBD2, cannot be checked with no DNA. Germline loops: CDR1 MDHEN, CDR2 SYDVKM. The CDR3 has 13 residues. CDR3 in amino acids: CASSIFGGDTQYF.

The rearrangement links TRBV28 to TRBJ2-5. CDR1 is MDHEN, CDR2 SYDVKM, per germline. The CDR3 has 16 amino acids. CDR3 sequence: CASSPTGYSVQETQYF.

CDR3 amino acids: CASSPPSVLAGSYNEQFF. This chain uses TRBV19 with TRBJ2-1; as DNA is missing, the TRBD2 call by TCRdb cannot be tested. The CDR3 spans 18 residues. Germline assignment: CDR1 LNHDA and CDR2 SQIVND (reference sequence). The full variable domain, its missing parts supplied by reference TRBV19 and TRBJ2-1, is DGGITQSPKYLFRKEGQNVTLSCEQNLNHDAMYWYRQDPGQGLRLIYYSQIVNDFQKGDIAEGYSVSREKKESFPLTVTSAQKNPTAFYLCASSPPSVLAGSYNEQFFGPGTRLTVL.